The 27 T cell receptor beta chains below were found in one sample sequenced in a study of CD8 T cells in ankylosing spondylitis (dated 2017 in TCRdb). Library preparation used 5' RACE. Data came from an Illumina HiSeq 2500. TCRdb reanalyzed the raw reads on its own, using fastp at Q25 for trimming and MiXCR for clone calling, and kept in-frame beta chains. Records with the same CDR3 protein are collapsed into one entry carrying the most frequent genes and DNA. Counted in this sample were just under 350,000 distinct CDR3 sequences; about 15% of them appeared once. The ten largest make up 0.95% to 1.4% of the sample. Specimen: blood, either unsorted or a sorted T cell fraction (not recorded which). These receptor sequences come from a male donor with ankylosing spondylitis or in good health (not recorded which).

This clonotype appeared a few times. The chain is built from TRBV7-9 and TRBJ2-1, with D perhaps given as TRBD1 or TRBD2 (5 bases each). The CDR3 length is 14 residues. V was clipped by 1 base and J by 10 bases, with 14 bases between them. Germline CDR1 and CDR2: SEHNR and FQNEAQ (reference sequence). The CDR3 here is CASSLEGTPSEQFF. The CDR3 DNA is TGTGCCAGCAGCTTAGAAGGGACCCCGAGCGAGCAGTTCTTC.

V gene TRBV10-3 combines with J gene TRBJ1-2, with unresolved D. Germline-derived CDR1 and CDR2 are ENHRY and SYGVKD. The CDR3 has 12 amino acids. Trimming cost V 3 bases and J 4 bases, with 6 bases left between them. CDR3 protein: CAISEESYGYTF. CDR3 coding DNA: TGTGCCATCAGTGAAGAATCCTATGGCTACACCTTC.

The CDR3 spells CASSTGGLGQPQHF. CDR3 coding DNA: TGTGCCAGCAGTACAGGGGGCTTAGGTCAGCCCCAGCATTTT. The chain is built from TRBV6-1 and TRBJ1-5; 9 bases agree with TRBD1. The CDR3 sequence is 14 residues long. The V and J ends lost 5 bases and 6 bases, in that order; junction bases with no gene match: 5. The germline V gene has CDR1 MNHNS and CDR2 SASEGT.

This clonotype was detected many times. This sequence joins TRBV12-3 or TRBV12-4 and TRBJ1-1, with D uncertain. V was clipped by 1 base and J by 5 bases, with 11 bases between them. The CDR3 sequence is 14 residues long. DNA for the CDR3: TGTGCCAGCAGTTTAGAGAATGTCCAAACTGAAGCTTTCTTT. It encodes CASSLENVQTEAFF.

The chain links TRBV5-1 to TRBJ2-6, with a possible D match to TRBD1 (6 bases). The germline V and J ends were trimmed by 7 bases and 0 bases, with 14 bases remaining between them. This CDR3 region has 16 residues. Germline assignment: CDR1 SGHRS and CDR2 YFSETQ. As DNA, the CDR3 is TGCGCCAGCCAGGACAGCCCAAGCTCTGGGGCCAACGTCCTGACTTTC. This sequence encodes CASQDSPSSGANVLTF.

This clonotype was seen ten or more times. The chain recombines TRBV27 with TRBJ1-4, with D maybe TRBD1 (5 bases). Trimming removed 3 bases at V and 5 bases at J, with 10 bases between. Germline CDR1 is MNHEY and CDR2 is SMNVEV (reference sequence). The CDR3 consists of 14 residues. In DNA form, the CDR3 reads TGTGCCAGCAGTTTCCAGGGTGAGAATGAAAAACTGTTTTTT. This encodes CASSFQGENEKLFF. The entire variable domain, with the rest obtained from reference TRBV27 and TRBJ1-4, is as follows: EAQVTQNPRYLITVTGKKLTVTCSQNMNHEYMSWYRQDPGLGLRQIYYSMNVEVTDKGDVPEGYKVSRKEKRNFPLILESPSPNQTSLYFCASSFQGENEKLFFGSGTQLSVL.

CDR3 region: CASRPSGSPGELFF. In DNA form, the CDR3 reads TGTGCCAGCAGGCCTAGCGGGAGTCCCGGGGAGCTGTTTTTT. The J gene is TRBJ2-2, the V gene TRBV2, with TRBD2 matching 10 bases. CDR3 length: 14 amino acids. From germline, CDR1 is SNHLY and CDR2 FYNNEI. V was clipped by 6 bases and J by 6 bases; unmatched bases: 4.

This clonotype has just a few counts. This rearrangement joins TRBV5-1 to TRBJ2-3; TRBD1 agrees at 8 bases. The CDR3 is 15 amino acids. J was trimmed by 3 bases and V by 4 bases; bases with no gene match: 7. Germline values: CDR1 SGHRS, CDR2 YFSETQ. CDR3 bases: TGCGCCAGCAGCCCCAGACAGGGGAGGACAGATACGCAGTATTTT. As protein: CASSPRQGRTDTQYF.

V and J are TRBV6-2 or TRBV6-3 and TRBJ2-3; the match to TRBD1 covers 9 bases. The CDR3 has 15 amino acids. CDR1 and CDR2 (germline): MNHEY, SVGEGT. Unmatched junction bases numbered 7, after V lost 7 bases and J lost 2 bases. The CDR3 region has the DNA TGTGCCAGCACCCGGACAGGGGCGTCCACAGATACGCAGTATTTT. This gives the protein CASTRTGASTDTQYF.

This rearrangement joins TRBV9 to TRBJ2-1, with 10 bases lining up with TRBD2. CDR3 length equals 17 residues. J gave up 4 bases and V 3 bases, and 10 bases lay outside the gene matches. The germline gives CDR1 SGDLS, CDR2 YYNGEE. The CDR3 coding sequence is TGTGCCAGCAGCGCGAGAACTAGCGGGGCCCCGTACAATGAGCAGTTCTTC. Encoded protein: CASSARTSGAPYNEQFF.

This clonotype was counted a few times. The CDR3 spells CSAPRGRGSFTDTQYF. CDR3 bases: TGCAGTGCTCCGCGGGGGCGGGGGTCGTTCACAGATACGCAGTATTTT. The genes are TRBV20-1 and TRBJ2-3; perhaps TRBD2 as D (7 bases). V was clipped by 5 bases and J by 2 bases, with 20 bases between them. Germline values: CDR1 DFQATT, CDR2 SNEGSKA (reference sequence). The CDR3 extends over 16 amino acids.

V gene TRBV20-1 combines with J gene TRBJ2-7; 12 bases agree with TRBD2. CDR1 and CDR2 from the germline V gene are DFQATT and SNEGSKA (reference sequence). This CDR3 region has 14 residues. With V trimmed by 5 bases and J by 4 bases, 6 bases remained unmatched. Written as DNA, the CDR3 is TGCAGTGCTTTCCCGACTAGCGGGAGTTACGAGCAGTACTTC. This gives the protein CSAFPTSGSYEQYF.

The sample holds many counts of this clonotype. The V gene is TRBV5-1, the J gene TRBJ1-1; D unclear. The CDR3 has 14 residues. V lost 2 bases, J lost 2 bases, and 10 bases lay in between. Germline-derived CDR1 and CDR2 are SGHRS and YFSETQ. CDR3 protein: CASSFGGANTEAFF. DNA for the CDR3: TGCGCCAGCAGCTTTGGAGGAGCCAACACTGAAGCTTTCTTT.

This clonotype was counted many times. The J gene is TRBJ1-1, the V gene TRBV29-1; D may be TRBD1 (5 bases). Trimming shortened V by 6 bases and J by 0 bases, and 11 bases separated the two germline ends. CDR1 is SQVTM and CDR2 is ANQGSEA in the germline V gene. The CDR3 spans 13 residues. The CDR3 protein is CSVRQILNTEAFF. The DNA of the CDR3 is TGCAGCGTCAGACAGATTTTGAACACTGAAGCTTTCTTT.

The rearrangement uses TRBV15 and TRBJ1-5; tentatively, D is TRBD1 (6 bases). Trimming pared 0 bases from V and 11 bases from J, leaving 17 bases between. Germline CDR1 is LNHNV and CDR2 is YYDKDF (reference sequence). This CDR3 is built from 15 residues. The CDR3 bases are TGTGCCACCAGCAGAGATGGCCAGGGGCAATTGGCCCAGCATTTT. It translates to CATSRDGQGQLAQHF.

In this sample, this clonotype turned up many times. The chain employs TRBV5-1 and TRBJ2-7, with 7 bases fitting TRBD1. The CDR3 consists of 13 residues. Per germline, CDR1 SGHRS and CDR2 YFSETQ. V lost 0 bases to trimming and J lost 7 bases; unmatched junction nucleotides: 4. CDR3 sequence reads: CASSLAGTEEQYF. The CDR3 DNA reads TGCGCCAGCAGCTTGGCCGGGACAGAAGAGCAGTACTTC.

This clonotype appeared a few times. The chain's CDR3 is CAWSVRRARGPQHF. DNA for the CDR3: TGTGCCTGGAGTGTAAGGCGGGCCAGGGGGCCCCAGCATTTT. The V call is TRBV30, the J call TRBJ1-5; TRBD1 might be the D (6 bases). The ends were cut back, 0 bases at V and 9 bases at J, with 15 bases in the middle. The CDR3 is 14 residues long. The germline V gene has CDR1 GTSNPN and CDR2 SVGIG (reference sequence).

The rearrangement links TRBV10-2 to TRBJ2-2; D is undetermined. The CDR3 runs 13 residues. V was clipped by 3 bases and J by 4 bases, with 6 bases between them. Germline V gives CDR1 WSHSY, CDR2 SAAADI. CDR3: CASSEQSTGELFF. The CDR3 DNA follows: TGCGCCAGCAGTGAACAGTCCACCGGGGAGCTGTTTTTT.

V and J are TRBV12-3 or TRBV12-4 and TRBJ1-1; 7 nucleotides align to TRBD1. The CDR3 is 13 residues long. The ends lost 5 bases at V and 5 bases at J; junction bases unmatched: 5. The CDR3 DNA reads TGTGCCAGCAGTGTAAGGGGGCGTACTGAAGCTTTCTTT. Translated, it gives CASSVRGRTEAFF.

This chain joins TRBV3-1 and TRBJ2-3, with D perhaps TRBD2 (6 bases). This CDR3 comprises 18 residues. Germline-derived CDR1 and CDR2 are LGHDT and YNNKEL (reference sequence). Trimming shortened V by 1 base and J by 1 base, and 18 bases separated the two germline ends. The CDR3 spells CASSQVRGGRGRTDTQYF. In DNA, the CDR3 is TGTGCCAGCAGCCAAGTAAGAGGAGGGCGGGGACGCACAGATACGCAGTATTTT.

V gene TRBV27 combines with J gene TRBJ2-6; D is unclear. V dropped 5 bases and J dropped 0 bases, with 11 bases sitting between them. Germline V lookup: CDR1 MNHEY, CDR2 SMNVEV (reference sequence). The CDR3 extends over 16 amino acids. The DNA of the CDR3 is TGTGCCAGCAGTCAAGGCAGTAGCTCTGGGGCCAACGTCCTGACTTTC. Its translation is CASSQGSSSGANVLTF.

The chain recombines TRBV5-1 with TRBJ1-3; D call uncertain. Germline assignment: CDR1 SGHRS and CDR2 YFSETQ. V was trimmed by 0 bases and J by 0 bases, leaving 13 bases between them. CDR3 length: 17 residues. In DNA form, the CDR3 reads TGCGCCAGCAGCTTGGAAGCGCCATCCAGCTCTGGAAACACCATATATTTT. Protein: CASSLEAPSSSGNTIYF. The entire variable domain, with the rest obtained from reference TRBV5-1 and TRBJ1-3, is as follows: KAGVTQTPRYLIKTRGQQVTLSCSPISGHRSVSWYQQTPGQGLQFLFEYFSETQRNKGNFPGRFSGRQFSNSRSEMNVSTLELGDSALYLCASSLEAPSSSGNTIYFGEGSWLTVV.

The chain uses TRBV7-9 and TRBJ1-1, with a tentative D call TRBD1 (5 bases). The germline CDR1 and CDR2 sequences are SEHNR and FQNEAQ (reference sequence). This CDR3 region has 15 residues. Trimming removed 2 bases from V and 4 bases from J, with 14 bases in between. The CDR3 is CASSLTAGQSTEAFF. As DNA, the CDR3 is TGTGCCAGCAGCTTAACGGCGGGGCAGTCCACTGAAGCTTTCTTT. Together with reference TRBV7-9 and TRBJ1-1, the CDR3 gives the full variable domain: DTGVSQNPRHKITKRGQNVTFRCDPISEHNRLYWYRQTLGQGPEFLTYFQNEAQLEKSRLLSDRFSAERPKGSFSTLEIQRTEQGDSAMYLCASSLTAGQSTEAFFGQGTRLTVV.

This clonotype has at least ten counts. The CDR3 spells CASSSPLGKGANYGYTF. CDR3 DNA: TGTGCCAGCAGTTCTCCACTGGGCAAGGGGGCGAACTATGGCTACACCTTC. This chain joins TRBV12-3 or TRBV12-4 and TRBJ1-2; 7 nucleotides agree with TRBD1. Trimming cost V 4 bases and J 2 bases; bases outside gene matches: 13. This CDR3 is built from 17 residues.

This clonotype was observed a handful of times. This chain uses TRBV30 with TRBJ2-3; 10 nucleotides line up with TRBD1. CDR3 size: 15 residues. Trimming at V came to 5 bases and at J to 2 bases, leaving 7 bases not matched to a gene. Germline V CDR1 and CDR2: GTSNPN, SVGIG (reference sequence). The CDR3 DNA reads TGTGCCTGGTCCCCGGGACAGGGGTTCACAGATACGCAGTATTTT. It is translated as CAWSPGQGFTDTQYF. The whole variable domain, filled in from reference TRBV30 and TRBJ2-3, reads SQTIHQWPATLVQPVGSPLSLECTVEGTSNPNLYWYRQAAGRGLQLLFYSVGIGQISSEVPQNLSASRPQDRQFILSSKKLLLSDSGFYLCAWSPGQGFTDTQYFGPGTRLTVL.

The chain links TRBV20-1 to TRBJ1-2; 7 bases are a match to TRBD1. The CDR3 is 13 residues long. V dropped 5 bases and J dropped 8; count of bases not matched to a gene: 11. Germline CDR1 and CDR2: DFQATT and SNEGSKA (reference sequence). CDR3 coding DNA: TGCAGTGCTCCCGGACAGGCCGGTGAAGGCTACACCTTC. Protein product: CSAPGQAGEGYTF.

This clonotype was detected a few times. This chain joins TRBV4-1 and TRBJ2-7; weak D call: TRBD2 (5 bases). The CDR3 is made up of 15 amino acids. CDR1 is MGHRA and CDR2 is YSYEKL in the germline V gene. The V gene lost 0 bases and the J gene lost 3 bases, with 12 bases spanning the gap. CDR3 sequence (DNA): TGCGCCAGCAGCCAAGATAACCGGGGATTCTACGAGCAGTACTTC. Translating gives CASSQDNRGFYEQYF.